One T cell receptor (beta chain) is described in this entry. No antigen is known for it. This sample is part of a study of CD8 T cells in ankylosing spondylitis. Molecular-barcoded quantitative 5'-RACE produced these TCR beta libraries. TCRdb re-analysed the 5' RACE reads in MiXCR, keeping a single row per CDR3 protein. The table lists roughly 180,000 distinct CDR3 sequences, roughly 12% of them singletons. The V and J ends lost 5 bases and 4 bases, in that order; junction bases with no gene match: 20. Germline assignment: CDR1 SGHAT and CDR2 FQNNGV. The CDR3 extends over 19 amino acids. Findings and limits, study-wide: There were earlier reports of some motif variants in reactive arthritis synovial fluid and blood.

The V gene is TRBV11-2, the J gene TRBJ2-3; 8 bases align to TRBD2. The sample was blood, either unsorted or a sorted T cell fraction (not recorded which). This TCR came from a male donor with ankylosing spondylitis or in good health (not recorded which). The CDR3: CASSPDETGTSFFADTQYF. Here the CDR3 DNA reads TGTGCCAGCAGCCCAGATGAGACCGGGACTAGTTTTTTTGCAGATACGCAGTATTTT.